The next 15 T cell receptor beta chains were all read from a single sample in a study of early T cells in non-severe SARS-CoV-2 infection. TCRdb ran MiXCR on the 5' RACE reads and lists one entry per CDR3 protein. The sample yields tens of thousands of distinct CDR3 sequences, about an eighth seen once. The source was whole blood, collected at baseline. Receptor source: an adult who was a healthcare worker with PCR-confirmed SARS-CoV-2 infection or an uninfected control (not recorded which).

The chain carries TRBV20-1 and TRBJ2-5; D unclear. The V and J ends lost 3 bases and 0 bases respectively, with 14 bases between them. Germline V gene sequence: CDR1 DFQATT, CDR2 SNEGSKA (reference sequence). The CDR3 runs to 15 residues. The CDR3 sequence is CSASRKSEYQETQYF. The CDR3 bases are TGCAGTGCTAGCAGGAAATCCGAGTACCAAGAGACCCAGTACTTC.

This clonotype was counted a few times. The chain combines TRBV7-2 with TRBJ2-1, with D perhaps matching TRBD1 or TRBD2 (5 bases each). The V gene lost 0 bases and the J gene lost 8 bases, with 17 bases spanning the gap. There are 16 residues in the CDR3. Per the germline V gene, CDR1 is SGHTA and CDR2 is FQGNSA. CDR3 DNA sequence: TGTGCCAGCAGCTTAGCTTCGACCCCCGGGGCGGATGAGCAGTTCTTC. This translates into CASSLASTPGADEQFF.

This clonotype was picked up a small number of times. The rearrangement uses TRBV5-6 and TRBJ1-2; TRBD1 might be the D (5 bases). CDR3 length equals 14 residues. The ends were cut back, 5 bases at V and 7 bases at J, with 18 bases in the middle. Germline lookup yields CDR1 SGHDT and CDR2 YYEEEE. The chain's CDR3 is CASRLPRDGAGYTF. As DNA, the CDR3 is TGTGCCAGCAGGTTGCCCCGCGATGGGGCTGGCTACACCTTC.

The chain carries TRBV28 and TRBJ2-5; no reliable D call. This CDR3 contains 16 residues. V was trimmed by 5 bases and J by 2 bases, leaving 18 bases between them. CDR1 MDHEN and CDR2 SYDVKM come from the germline V gene. The CDR3 DNA is TGTGCCAGCAGTCCCCTCCTGGGCAGCCTACAAGAGACCCAGTACTTC. Its translation is CASSPLLGSLQETQYF.

The chain combines TRBV20-1 with TRBJ1-1; TRBD1 is a possible D gene (6 bases). The CDR3 spans 13 residues. The V and J ends lost 6 bases and 1 base respectively, with 12 bases between them. CDR1 is DFQATT and CDR2 is SNEGSKA in the germline V gene (reference sequence). The CDR3 sequence: CSAFGGGNTEAFF. CDR3 nucleotides: TGCAGTGCCTTTGGGGGCGGGAACACTGAAGCTTTCTTT.

In this sample, this clonotype turned up a few times. The chain uses TRBV29-1 and TRBJ2-1; tentative D call: TRBD2 (5 bases). The V and J ends lost 4 bases and 4 bases respectively, with 20 bases between them. The CDR3 has 16 amino acids. Germline V gene data show CDR1 as SQVTM and CDR2 as ANQGSEA. CDR3 bases: TGCAGCGTTGGGGGATTTCCGGGGAGACTATACAATGAGCAGTTCTTC. Its translation is CSVGGFPGRLYNEQFF.

A few counts support this clonotype. The V gene is TRBV6-2 or TRBV6-3, the J gene TRBJ1-2, with D uncertain. V was shortened by 4 bases and J by 4 bases, with 13 bases between the two germline ends. There are 14 residues in the CDR3. Germline CDR1 and CDR2: MNHEY and SVGEGT. The CDR3 sequence: CASSLRLSGYGYTF. The CDR3 DNA follows: TGTGCCAGCAGTTTACGGCTGTCGGGCTATGGCTACACCTTC.

About this clonotype itself: The junction departs from the called germline gene at one end, perhaps through a read error. The V and J genes are TRBV7-9 and TRBJ2-3; 14 bases match TRBD2. Per germline, CDR1 SEHNR and CDR2 FQNEAQ (reference sequence). This CDR3 is 13 amino acids long. The CDR3 DNA is TGCGCCGGACTAGCGGGGGGCTCAGATACGCAGTATTTT. It specifies CAGLAGGSDTQYF.

V and J are TRBV11-2 and TRBJ1-1; D is unresolved. CDR1 and CDR2 from the germline V gene are SGHAT and FQNNGV. Deletions cut 0 bases from V and 7 bases from J, with 9 bases between. The CDR3 consists of 13 residues. CDR3 nucleotide sequence: TGTGCCAGCAGCTTAGAAGGGTACAGTGAAGCTTTCTTT. This encodes CASSLEGYSEAFF.

This clonotype was counted many times. The chain employs TRBV2 and TRBJ1-5, with 10 nucleotides matching TRBD1. This CDR3 spans 15 amino acids. The trim removed 6 bases at V and 2 bases at J, leaving 4 bases unmatched. CDR1 SNHLY and CDR2 FYNNEI come from the germline V gene. CDR3 DNA sequence: TGTGCCAGCAGGACCGGGACAGGGGGCAATCAGCCCCAGCATTTT. Translation: CASRTGTGGNQPQHF.

The chain carries TRBV28 and TRBJ1-1; 7 bases are a match to TRBD1. This CDR3 has 13 residues. After removal of 7 bases from V and 5 bases from J, the junction contained 7 bases not matched to a gene. Germline V gene sequence: CDR1 MDHEN, CDR2 SYDVKM. CDR3 nucleotides: TGTGCCAGCAAGAGAGGGGGCGGGACTGAAGCTTTCTTT. This sequence encodes CASKRGGGTEAFF.

This clonotype was seen at least ten times. The CDR3 coding sequence is TGTGCCAGCACCCAGGGAGAAGACACTGAAGCTTTCTTT. Its protein is CASTQGEDTEAFF. The rearrangement joins TRBV6-5 to TRBJ1-1; possible D gene TRBD1, 5 bases. The CDR3 consists of 13 residues. The germline CDR1 and CDR2 sequences are MNHEY and SVGAGI. Trimming stripped 7 bases from V and 3 bases from J, with 12 bases between.

This clonotype has more than one count but fewer than ten. The V and J genes are TRBV10-3 and TRBJ1-1; 8 bases agree with TRBD1. The length of the CDR3 is 15 residues. CDR1 ENHRY and CDR2 SYGVKD come from the germline V gene. V dropped 7 bases and J dropped 4; count of bases not matched to a gene: 11. The CDR3 region is CAINDPPDRGTEAFF. The DNA of the CDR3 is TGTGCCATCAACGACCCCCCAGACAGGGGCACTGAAGCTTTCTTT.

This clonotype came up many times. The rearrangement uses TRBV6-5 and TRBJ1-3; D remains unclear. V gave up 2 bases and J gave up 0 bases, with 14 bases separating them. Per the germline V gene, CDR1 is MNHEY and CDR2 is SVGAGI. The CDR3 extends over 17 amino acids. CDR3 sequence reads: CASSYLPGPSSGNTIYF. The CDR3 DNA follows: TGTGCCAGCAGTTACCTACCTGGGCCATCCTCTGGAAACACCATATATTTT.

This clonotype was counted ten times or more. This chain links TRBV11-2 with TRBJ1-1; D is possibly TRBD1 (6 bases). CDR3 length equals 16 residues. V was shortened by 4 bases and J by 6 bases, with 21 bases between the two germline ends. Germline-derived CDR1 and CDR2 are SGHAT and FQNNGV. CDR3 loop: CASSSLQGPLGAEAFF. CDR3 DNA: TGTGCCAGCAGCTCGCTACAGGGCCCCCTAGGTGCTGAAGCTTTCTTT.